These 24 T cell receptor beta chains share one sample of origin, sequenced in a study of shared clonotypes between healthy human individuals. Profiling relied on immunoSEQ multiplex PCR, and the TCRdb table lists in-frame clones only, not all of them. The sample has about 1.5 million clones; nearly 99% are singletons. Sequencing was performed on naive CD4+ T cells sorted from blood. Sample subset: CD45RA+ positively selected. Receptor source: a young man in good health.

A single count supports this clone. The chain employs TRBV6-6 and TRBJ1-5; 11 positions match TRBD1. The germline V gene encodes CDR1 MNHNY and CDR2 SVGAGI (reference sequence). The CDR3 loop spans 15 amino acids. Trimming took 6 bases from V and 6 from J; bases not matched to a gene: 7. In DNA form, the CDR3 reads TGTGCCAGCAGCAAGGACAGGGGGCAGGGTCAGCCCCAGCATTTT. It translates to CASSKDRGQGQPQHF.

The chain recombines TRBV9 with TRBJ2-7, with 8 bases lining up with TRBD2. The CDR3 has 16 amino acids. Germline V CDR1 and CDR2: SGDLS, YYNGEE. V shed 4 bases, J shed 3 bases, and the junction held 12 bases outside the gene matches. CDR3 bases: TGTGCCAGCAGCAAACTCCCCGGGACTAGTCTCTACGAGCAGTACTTC. Protein: CASSKLPGTSLYEQYF.

The J gene is TRBJ2-1, the V gene TRBV19; tentatively, D is TRBD1 (6 bases). The CDR3 extends over 15 amino acids. Germline values: CDR1 LNHDA, CDR2 SQIVND (reference sequence). V lost 7 bases, J lost 4 bases, and 17 bases lay in between. This chain's CDR3 is CASTKRDILYNEQFF. CDR3 bases: TGTGCCAGTACTAAACGGGACATCTTATACAATGAGCAGTTCTTC. The variable domain in full, with the rest retrieved from reference TRBV19 and TRBJ2-1, is DGGITQSPKYLFRKEGQNVTLSCEQNLNHDAMYWYRQDPGQGLRLIYYSQIVNDFQKGDIAEGYSVSREKKESFPLTVTSAQKNPTAFYLCASTKRDILYNEQFFGPGTRLTVL.

CDR3 in amino acids: CASSGRDRVVNEQFF. In nucleotides, the CDR3 is TGTGCCAGCAGTGGACGGGACAGGGTGGTCAATGAGCAGTTCTTC. J is TRBJ2-1 and V is TRBV9, with TRBD1 identical over 9 bases. CDR1 and CDR2 from the germline V gene are SGDLS and YYNGEE. CDR3 length: 15 amino acids. The ends lost 5 bases at V and 6 bases at J; junction bases unmatched: 9.

The rearrangement joins TRBV18 to TRBJ2-3; 7 positions match TRBD1. The CDR3 is 12 residues long. Germline values: CDR1 KGHSH, CDR2 LQKENI. Trimming took 6 bases from V and 10 from J; bases not matched to a gene: 7. CDR3 DNA sequence: TGTGCCAGCTCCCTCGACAGGGCCCCGCAGTATTTT. Residues: CASSLDRAPQYF. Variable domain in full (rest from reference TRBV18 and TRBJ2-3): NAGVMQNPRHLVRRRGQEARLRCSPMKGHSHVYWYRQLPEEGLKFMVYLQKENIIDESGMPKERFSAEFPKEGPSILRIQQVVRGDSAAYFCASSLDRAPQYFGPGTRLTVL.

The chain carries TRBV6-1 and TRBJ1-1; 7 nucleotides line up with TRBD1. V lost 2 bases, J lost 3 bases, and 3 bases stayed unmatched. Germline V lookup: CDR1 MNHNS, CDR2 SASEGT. The CDR3 runs 14 residues. The CDR3 spells CASSEQTGYTEAFF. In DNA, the CDR3 is TGTGCCAGCAGTGAACAGACAGGGTACACTGAAGCTTTCTTT.

The chain employs TRBV27 and TRBJ2-7; 9 positions agree with TRBD1. Unmatched junction bases numbered 8, after V lost 8 bases and J lost 3 bases. This CDR3 region has 14 residues. Germline V CDR1 and CDR2: MNHEY, SMNVEV (reference sequence). The CDR3 loop is CASRRQGEGYEQYF. The CDR3 coding sequence is TGTGCCAGCCGACGACAGGGGGAGGGCTACGAGCAGTACTTC.

This clone showed up just once. The chain recombines TRBV6-1 with TRBJ1-5; D unresolved. The germline V gene encodes CDR1 MNHNS and CDR2 SASEGT. The CDR3 consists of 13 residues. Trimming removed 4 bases at V and 4 bases at J, with 8 bases between. CDR3 sequence reads: CASSVAGNQPQHF. The CDR3 region has the DNA TGTGCCAGCAGTGTGGCTGGAAATCAGCCCCAGCATTTT.

The rearrangement links TRBV2 to TRBJ2-5; maybe TRBD2 (5 bases). The CDR3 sequence is 13 residues long. Germline lookup yields CDR1 SNHLY and CDR2 FYNNEI. Trimming stripped 4 bases from V and 5 bases from J, with 11 bases between. The CDR3 DNA is TGTGCCAGCAGTGTAGCGAGGTGGGAGACCCAGTACTTC. Translated, it gives CASSVARWETQYF.

V usage is TRBV9 and J usage is TRBJ2-3, with D tentatively TRBD2 (6 bases). V lost 0 bases to trimming and J lost 2 bases, with 13 bases between them. Germline CDR1 SGDLS, CDR2 YYNGEE. CDR3 length: 16 amino acids. In DNA, the CDR3 is TGTGCCAGCAGCGTAGCGGCAGGGAGGTTCACAGATACGCAGTATTTT. This encodes CASSVAAGRFTDTQYF.

DNA of the CDR3: TGTGCCAGCAGTTCAGGAAACCATTACGAGCAGTACTTC. Protein sequence: CASSSGNHYEQYF. V is TRBV7-3 and J is TRBJ2-7; D remains ambiguous. Germline V gene sequence: CDR1 SGHTA, CDR2 FQGTGA. The V and J ends lost 6 bases and 4 bases respectively, with 13 bases between them. The CDR3 sequence is 13 residues long.

The rearrangement links TRBV5-4 to TRBJ2-1, with 8 bases matching TRBD2. In germline, CDR1 is SGHNT, CDR2 YYREEE (reference sequence). With V trimmed by 4 bases and J by 6 bases, 12 bases remained unmatched. The CDR3 sequence is 16 residues long. The CDR3 DNA reads as TGTGCCAGCAGCCGAGGTGGAGCGGGAGATCCCAATGAGCAGTTCTTC. The encoded protein is CASSRGGAGDPNEQFF.

This clone is a singleton in its sample. V gene TRBV5-6 combines with J gene TRBJ2-7, with 8 bases that match TRBD1. This CDR3 region has 15 residues. In germline, CDR1 is SGHDT, CDR2 YYEEEE. J was trimmed by 3 bases and V by 4 bases; bases with no gene match: 9. This CDR3 is CASSESGQVSYEQYF. The CDR3 nucleotides are TGTGCCAGCAGCGAATCGGGACAGGTGAGCTACGAGCAGTACTTC.

The rearrangement links TRBV18 to TRBJ2-2; 10 nucleotides line up with TRBD2. J was trimmed by 0 bases and V by 2 bases; bases with no gene match: 3. The germline V gene has CDR1 KGHSH and CDR2 LQKENI. The CDR3 totals 17 residues. CDR3 amino acids: CASSPFTSGANTGELFF. In DNA, the CDR3 is TGTGCCAGCTCACCATTCACTAGCGGGGCGAACACCGGGGAGCTGTTTTTT.

The chain links TRBV4-1 to TRBJ1-2; weak D call: TRBD1 (6 bases). Deletions cut 0 bases from V and 0 bases from J, with 14 bases between. The CDR3 is made up of 17 amino acids. CDR1 is MGHRA and CDR2 is YSYEKL in the germline V gene. The CDR3 loop is CASSQDLWTETNYGYTF. CDR3 sequence (DNA): TGCGCCAGCAGCCAAGATCTATGGACAGAAACTAACTATGGCTACACCTTC.

This clone was counted a single time. The genes are TRBV2 and TRBJ2-1; the D gene is possibly TRBD2 (6 bases). Germline CDR1 reads SNHLY; CDR2 reads FYNNEI. This CDR3 has 13 residues. Trimming removed 8 bases from V and 3 bases from J, with 11 bases in between. DNA of the CDR3: TGTGCCAGCGTCTCCGGGAGCTACAATGAGCAGTTCTTC. Protein product: CASVSGSYNEQFF.

The genes are TRBV7-2 and TRBJ2-7; D gene ambiguous. Germline-derived CDR1 and CDR2 are SGHTA and FQGNSA. Trimming removed 0 bases from V and 3 bases from J, with 12 bases in between. The CDR3 is 15 amino acids. The CDR3 loop is CASSLADLMVYEQYF. CDR3 in DNA: TGTGCCAGCAGCTTAGCTGACCTAATGGTCTACGAGCAGTACTTC.

The chain carries TRBV21-1 and TRBJ2-3; no DNA check was done on the table's D call, TRBD2. TRBV21-1 is reported as a pseudogene. This CDR3 region has 16 residues. The CDR3 here is CASSNDLAEGADTQYF. CDR3 coding DNA: TGTGCCAGCAGCAATGATCTAGCGGAGGGAGCAGATACGCAGTATTTT.

This chain links TRBV29-1 with TRBJ1-2; no definite D call. Germline CDR1 SQVTM, CDR2 ANQGSEA. The CDR3 loop spans 13 amino acids. The V gene lost 4 bases and the J gene lost 2 bases, with 11 bases spanning the gap. The CDR3 loop reads CSVGLTENYGYTF. The DNA for the CDR3 is TGCAGCGTTGGCTTGACGGAAAACTATGGCTACACCTTC.

This clone was picked up one time. The V gene is TRBV15, the J gene TRBJ2-5; D is unresolved. Germline CDR1 reads LNHNV; CDR2 reads YYDKDF (reference sequence). The CDR3 covers 15 residues. The V end lost 1 base, the J end lost 3 bases, and 12 bases lay between the germline ends. CDR3 DNA sequence: TGTGCCACCAGCAGAGTTCCGTTTAGGGAAGAGACCCAGTACTTC. This codes for CATSRVPFREETQYF.

The CDR3 reads CASSTGQGGSGNTIYF. The CDR3 bases are TGTGCCAGCTCGACTGGACAGGGCGGCTCTGGAAACACCATATATTTT. V usage is TRBV18 and J usage is TRBJ1-3, with 8 bases that match TRBD1. Germline V gives CDR1 KGHSH, CDR2 LQKENI. The CDR3 runs to 16 residues. V shed 6 bases and J 0 bases; nucleotides not matched to a gene: 7.

The V and J genes are TRBV14 and TRBJ2-1; possibly TRBD1 or TRBD2 for D (6 bases each). Germline assignment: CDR1 SGHDN and CDR2 FVKESK. This CDR3 is built from 14 residues. Trimming left V 7 bases short and J 5 bases short, with 15 bases between. The CDR3: CASNPGALNNEQFF. The CDR3 coding sequence is TGTGCCAGCAATCCGGGGGCGTTGAACAATGAGCAGTTCTTC.

The rearrangement joins TRBV6-5 to TRBJ2-7, with TRBD2 matching 7 bases. This CDR3 is built from 12 residues. Germline CDR1 MNHEY, CDR2 SVGAGI. The J segment lost 5 bases and the V segment lost 6 bases, leaving 4 bases of the junction unmatched. The CDR3 coding sequence is TGTGCCAGCAGCTTTACTAGCGACGAGCAGTACTTC. Protein sequence: CASSFTSDEQYF.

The genes are TRBV2 and TRBJ1-1, with 8 bases that match TRBD1. Germline CDR1 SNHLY, CDR2 FYNNEI. V gave up 3 bases and J gave up 3 bases; unmatched junction bases: 0. The CDR3 has 13 amino acids. The CDR3 region is CASSEDRDTEAFF. The CDR3 region has the DNA TGTGCCAGCAGTGAGGACAGGGACACTGAAGCTTTCTTT.